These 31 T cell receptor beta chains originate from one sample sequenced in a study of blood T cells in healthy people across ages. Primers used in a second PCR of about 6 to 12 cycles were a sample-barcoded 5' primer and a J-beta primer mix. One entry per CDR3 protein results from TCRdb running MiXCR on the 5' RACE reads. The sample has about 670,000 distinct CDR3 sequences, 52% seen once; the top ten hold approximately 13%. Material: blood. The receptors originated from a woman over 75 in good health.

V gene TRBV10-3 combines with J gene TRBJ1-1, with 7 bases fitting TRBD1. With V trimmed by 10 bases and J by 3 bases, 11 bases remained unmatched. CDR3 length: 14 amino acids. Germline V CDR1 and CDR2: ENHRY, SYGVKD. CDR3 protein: CASRDSRVYTEAFF. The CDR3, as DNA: TGTGCCAGCCGGGACAGCAGAGTGTACACTGAAGCTTTCTTT.

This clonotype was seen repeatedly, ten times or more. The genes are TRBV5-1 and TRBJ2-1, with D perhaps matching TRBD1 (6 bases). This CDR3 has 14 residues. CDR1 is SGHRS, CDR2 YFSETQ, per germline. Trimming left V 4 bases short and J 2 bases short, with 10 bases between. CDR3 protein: CASSPGQPYNEQFF. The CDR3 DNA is TGCGCCAGCAGCCCTGGACAGCCCTACAATGAGCAGTTCTTC.

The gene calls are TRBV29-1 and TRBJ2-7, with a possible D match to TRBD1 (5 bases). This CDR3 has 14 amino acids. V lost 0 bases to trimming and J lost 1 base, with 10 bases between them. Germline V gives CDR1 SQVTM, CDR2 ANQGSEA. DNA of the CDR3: TGCAGCGTTGAAGATCCACAGGCATCCTACGAGCAGTACTTC. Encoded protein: CSVEDPQASYEQYF.

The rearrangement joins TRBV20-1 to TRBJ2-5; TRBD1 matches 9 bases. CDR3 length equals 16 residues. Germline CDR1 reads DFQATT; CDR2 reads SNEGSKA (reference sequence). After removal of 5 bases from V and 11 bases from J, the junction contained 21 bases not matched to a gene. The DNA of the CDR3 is TGCAGTGCTGGAAGGAACAGGGGGCGAGCGAGGAATGAGCAGTACTTC. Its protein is CSAGRNRGRARNEQYF.

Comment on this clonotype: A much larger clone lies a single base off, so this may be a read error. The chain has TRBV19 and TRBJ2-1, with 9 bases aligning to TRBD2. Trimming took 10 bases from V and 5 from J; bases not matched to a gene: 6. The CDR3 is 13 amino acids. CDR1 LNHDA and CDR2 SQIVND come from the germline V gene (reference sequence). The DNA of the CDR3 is TGTGCCAATAGAGGACTAGCGAACAATGAGCAGTTCTTC. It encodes CANRGLANNEQFF.

The CDR3, as DNA: TGTGCCAGCAGTCATGTCCGGGGAAGCACAGATACGCAGTATTTT. Amino acids: CASSHVRGSTDTQYF. V and J are TRBV9 and TRBJ2-3; perhaps TRBD2 as D (5 bases). CDR3 length: 15 amino acids. Germline V gene sequence: CDR1 SGDLS, CDR2 YYNGEE. Trimming removed 5 bases from V and 0 bases from J, with 13 bases in between.

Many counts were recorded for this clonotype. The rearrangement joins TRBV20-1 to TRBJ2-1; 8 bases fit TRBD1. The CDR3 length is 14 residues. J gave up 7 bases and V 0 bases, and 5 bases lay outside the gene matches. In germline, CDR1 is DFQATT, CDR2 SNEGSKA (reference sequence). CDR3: CSARDPGQGNEQFF. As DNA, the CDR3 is TGCAGTGCTAGAGATCCCGGACAGGGTAATGAGCAGTTCTTC.

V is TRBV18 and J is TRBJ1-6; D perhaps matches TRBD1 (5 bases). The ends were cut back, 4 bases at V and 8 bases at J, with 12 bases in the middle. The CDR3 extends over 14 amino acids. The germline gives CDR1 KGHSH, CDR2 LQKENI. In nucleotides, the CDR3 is TGTGCCAGCTCACGCCCACAGGCGTATTCACCCCTCCACTTT. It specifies CASSRPQAYSPLHF.

The CDR3 sequence: CASSVAPAETQYF. In DNA, the CDR3 is TGTGCCAGCAGCGTAGCCCCAGCGGAGACCCAGTACTTC. The chain links TRBV9 to TRBJ2-5; no firm D call. Trimming took 0 bases from V and 5 from J, leaving 8 bases between them. Germline V gives CDR1 SGDLS, CDR2 YYNGEE. CDR3 length: 13 amino acids.

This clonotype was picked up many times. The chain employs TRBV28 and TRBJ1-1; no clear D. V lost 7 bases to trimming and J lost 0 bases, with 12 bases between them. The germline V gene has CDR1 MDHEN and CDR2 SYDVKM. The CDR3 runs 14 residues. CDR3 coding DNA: TGTGCCAGCAAAGGCAGGAGCATGAACACTGAAGCTTTCTTT. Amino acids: CASKGRSMNTEAFF.

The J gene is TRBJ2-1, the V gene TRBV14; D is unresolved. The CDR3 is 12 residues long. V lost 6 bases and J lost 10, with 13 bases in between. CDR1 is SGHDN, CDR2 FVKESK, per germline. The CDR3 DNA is TGTGCCAGCAGTTGGGTGTGGAAGGAGCAGTTCTTC. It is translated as CASSWVWKEQFF.

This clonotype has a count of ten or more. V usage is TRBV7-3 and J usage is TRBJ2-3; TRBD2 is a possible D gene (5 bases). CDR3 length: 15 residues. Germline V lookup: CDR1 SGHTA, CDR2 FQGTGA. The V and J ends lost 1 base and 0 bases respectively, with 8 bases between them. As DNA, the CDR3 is TGTGCCAGCAGCTTAAGTCGGACTAGCACAGATACGCAGTATTTT. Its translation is CASSLSRTSTDTQYF.

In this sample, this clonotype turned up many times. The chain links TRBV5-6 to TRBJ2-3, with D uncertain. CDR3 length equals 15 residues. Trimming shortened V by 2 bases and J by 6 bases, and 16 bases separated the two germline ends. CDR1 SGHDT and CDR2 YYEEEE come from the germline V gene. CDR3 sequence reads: CASSFSSLIWDTQYF. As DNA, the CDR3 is TGTGCCAGCAGCTTTTCATCTCTTATCTGGGATACGCAGTATTTT.

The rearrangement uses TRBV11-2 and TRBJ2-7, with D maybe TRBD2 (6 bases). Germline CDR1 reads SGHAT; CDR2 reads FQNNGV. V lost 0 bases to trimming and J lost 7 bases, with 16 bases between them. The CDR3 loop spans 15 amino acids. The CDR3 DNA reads TGTGCCAGCAGCTTAGATTTCGGCGGGAACAATGAGCAGTACTTC. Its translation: CASSLDFGGNNEQYF.

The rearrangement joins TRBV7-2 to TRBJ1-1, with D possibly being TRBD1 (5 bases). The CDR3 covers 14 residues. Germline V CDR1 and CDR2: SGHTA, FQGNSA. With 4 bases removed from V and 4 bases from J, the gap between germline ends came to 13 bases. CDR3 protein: CASSWGLLTTEAFF. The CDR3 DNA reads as TGTGCCAGCAGCTGGGGACTGTTGACCACTGAAGCTTTCTTT.

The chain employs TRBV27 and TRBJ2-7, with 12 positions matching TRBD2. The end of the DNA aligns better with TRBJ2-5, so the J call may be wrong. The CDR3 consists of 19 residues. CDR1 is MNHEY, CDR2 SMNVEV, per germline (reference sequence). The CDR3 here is CASILGILAGGLLKKTQYF. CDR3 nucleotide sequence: TGTGCCAGCATTCTTGGTATACTAGCGGGGGGTTTACTTAAAAAGACCCAGTACTTC.

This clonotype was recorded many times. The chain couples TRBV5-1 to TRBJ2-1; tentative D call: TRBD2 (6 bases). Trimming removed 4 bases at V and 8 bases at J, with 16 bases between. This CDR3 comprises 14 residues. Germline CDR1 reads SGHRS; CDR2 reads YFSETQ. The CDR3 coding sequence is TGCGCCAGCAGCCTCCGGACTAATGAGGATGAGCAGTTCTTC. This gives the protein CASSLRTNEDEQFF. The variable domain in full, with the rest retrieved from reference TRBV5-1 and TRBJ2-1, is KAGVTQTPRYLIKTRGQQVTLSCSPISGHRSVSWYQQTPGQGLQFLFEYFSETQRNKGNFPGRFSGRQFSNSRSEMNVSTLELGDSALYLCASSLRTNEDEQFFGPGTRLTVL.

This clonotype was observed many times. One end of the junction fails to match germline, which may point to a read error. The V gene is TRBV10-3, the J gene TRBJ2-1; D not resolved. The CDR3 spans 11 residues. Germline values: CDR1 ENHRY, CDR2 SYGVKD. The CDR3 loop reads CASTSFNEQFF. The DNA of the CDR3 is TGTGCCTCCACTTCCTTCAATGAGCAGTTCTTC.

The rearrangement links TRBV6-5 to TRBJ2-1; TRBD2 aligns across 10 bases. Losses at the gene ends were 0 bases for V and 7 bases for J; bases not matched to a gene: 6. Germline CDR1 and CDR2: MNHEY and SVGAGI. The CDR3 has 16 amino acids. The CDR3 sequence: CASSYSLAGARNEQFF. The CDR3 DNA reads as TGTGCCAGCAGTTACTCCCTAGCGGGGGCCAGGAATGAGCAGTTCTTC.

CDR3 residues: CASSESKVGDTEAFF. DNA of the CDR3: TGTGCCAGCAGTGAATCAAAGGTGGGGGACACTGAAGCTTTCTTT. This chain joins TRBV25-1 and TRBJ1-1; tentatively, D is TRBD1 (5 bases). Trimming removed 1 base from V and 3 bases from J, with 12 bases in between. CDR1 and CDR2 (germline): MGHDK, SYGVNS. The CDR3 covers 15 residues. Full variable domain (missing parts from reference TRBV25-1 and TRBJ1-1): EADIYQTPRYLVIGTGKKITLECSQTMGHDKMYWYQQDPGMELHLIHYSYGVNSTEKGDLSSESTVSRIRTEHFPLTLESARPSHTSQYLCASSESKVGDTEAFFGQGTRLTVV.

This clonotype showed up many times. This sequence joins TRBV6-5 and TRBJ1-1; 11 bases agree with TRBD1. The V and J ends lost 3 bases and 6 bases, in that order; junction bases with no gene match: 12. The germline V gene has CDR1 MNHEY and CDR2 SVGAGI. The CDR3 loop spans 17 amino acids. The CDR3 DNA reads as TGTGCCAGCAGTTATTACCGGGACAGGGGGATTAAGGCTGAAGCTTTCTTT. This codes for CASSYYRDRGIKAEAFF.

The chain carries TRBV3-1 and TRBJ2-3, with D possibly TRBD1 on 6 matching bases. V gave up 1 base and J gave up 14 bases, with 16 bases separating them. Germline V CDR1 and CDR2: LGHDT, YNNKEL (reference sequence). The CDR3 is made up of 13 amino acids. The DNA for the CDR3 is TGTGCCAGCAGCCAAGCTTCTACAGGGCCGACGTATTTT. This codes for CASSQASTGPTYF.

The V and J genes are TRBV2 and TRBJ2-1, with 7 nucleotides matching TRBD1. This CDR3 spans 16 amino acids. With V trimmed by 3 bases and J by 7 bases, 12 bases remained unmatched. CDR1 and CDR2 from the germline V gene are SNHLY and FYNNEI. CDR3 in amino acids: CASSDPDGQARNEQFF. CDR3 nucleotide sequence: TGTGCCAGCAGTGATCCGGACGGACAGGCGAGGAATGAGCAGTTCTTC.

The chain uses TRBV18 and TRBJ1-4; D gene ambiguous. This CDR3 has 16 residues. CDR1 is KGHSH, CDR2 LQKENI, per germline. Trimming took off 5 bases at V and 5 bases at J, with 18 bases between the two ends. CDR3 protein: CASSSTALAVNEKLFF. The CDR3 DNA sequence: TGTGCCAGCTCATCTACAGCCTTAGCAGTGAATGAAAAACTGTTTTTT.

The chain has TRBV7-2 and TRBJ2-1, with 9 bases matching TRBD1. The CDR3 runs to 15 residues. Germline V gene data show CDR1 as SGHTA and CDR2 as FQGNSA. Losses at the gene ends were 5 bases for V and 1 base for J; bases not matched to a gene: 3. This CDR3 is CASSGQGMSYNEQFF. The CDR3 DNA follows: TGTGCCAGCAGCGGACAGGGGATGTCCTACAATGAGCAGTTCTTC.

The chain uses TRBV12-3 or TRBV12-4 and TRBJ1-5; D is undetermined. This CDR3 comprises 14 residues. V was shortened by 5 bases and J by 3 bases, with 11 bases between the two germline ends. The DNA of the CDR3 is TGTGCCAGCAGTATAGACACGTACAATCAGCCCCAGCATTTT. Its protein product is CASSIDTYNQPQHF.

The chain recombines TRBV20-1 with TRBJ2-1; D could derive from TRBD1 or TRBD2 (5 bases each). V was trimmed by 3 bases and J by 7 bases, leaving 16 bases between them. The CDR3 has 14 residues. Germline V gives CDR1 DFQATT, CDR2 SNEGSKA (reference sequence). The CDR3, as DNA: TGCAGTGCTAGTTGGGACGGCGTGTCGAATGAGCAGTTCTTC. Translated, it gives CSASWDGVSNEQFF.

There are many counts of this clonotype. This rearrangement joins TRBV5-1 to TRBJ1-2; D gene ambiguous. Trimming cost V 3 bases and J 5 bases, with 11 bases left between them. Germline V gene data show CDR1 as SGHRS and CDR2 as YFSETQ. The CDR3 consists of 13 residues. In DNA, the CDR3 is TGCGCCAGCAGCTCGGACTCGGGGTATGGCTACACCTTC. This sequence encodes CASSSDSGYGYTF.

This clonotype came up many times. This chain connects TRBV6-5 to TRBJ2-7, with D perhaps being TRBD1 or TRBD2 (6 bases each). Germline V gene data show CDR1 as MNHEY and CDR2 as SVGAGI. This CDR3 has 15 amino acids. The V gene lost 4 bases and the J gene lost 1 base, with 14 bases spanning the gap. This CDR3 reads CASSSPGGASYEQYF. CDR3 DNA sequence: TGTGCCAGCAGTTCTCCCGGGGGCGCATCCTACGAGCAGTACTTC.

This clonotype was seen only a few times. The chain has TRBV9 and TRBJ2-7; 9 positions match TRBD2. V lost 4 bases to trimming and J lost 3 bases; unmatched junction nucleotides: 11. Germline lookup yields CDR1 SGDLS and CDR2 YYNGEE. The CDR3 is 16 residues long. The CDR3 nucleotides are TGTGCCAGCAGCCTGGGTGGGTCTAGCGGGAACTACGAGCAGTACTTC. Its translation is CASSLGGSSGNYEQYF.

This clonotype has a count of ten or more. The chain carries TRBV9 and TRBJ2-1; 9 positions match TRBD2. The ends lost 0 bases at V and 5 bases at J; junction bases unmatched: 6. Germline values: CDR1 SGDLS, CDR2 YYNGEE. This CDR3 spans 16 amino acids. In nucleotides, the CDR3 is TGTGCCAGCAGCGTAGAGGGCGGGGGGGCCAACAATGAGCAGTTCTTC. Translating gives CASSVEGGGANNEQFF.